This entry is about one TCR beta chain. The trim removed 8 bases at V and 5 bases at J, leaving 7 bases unmatched. The CDR3 is 14 amino acids. CDR1 is WNHNN, CDR2 SYGVQD, per germline (reference sequence). This record belongs to a study of control samples from healthy donors and cancer patients. Method: immunoSEQ multiplex PCR; TCRdb's copy keeps in-frame clones and lacks some. The sample yields roughly 90,000 clones, around nine tenths seen once. The chain recombines TRBV10-1 with TRBJ2-3, with 10 bases that match TRBD1. Sequenced material: PBMCs. The receptor was derived from a woman in her 50s with colorectal cancer. In nucleotides, the CDR3 is TGCGCCAGCCGCCGGGACAGGGGACTAGATACGCAGTATTTT. Translation: CASRRDRGLDTQYF.